The clone carrying this T cell receptor (beta chain) was recorded many times. Its target is unknown. Construction of TCR beta libraries was performed using quantitative 5'-RACE with molecular barcodes. TCRdb processed the 5' RACE reads anew with MiXCR; each CDR3 protein has one entry. The sample shows about 170,000 distinct CDR3 sequences, roughly 18% of them seen only once. The record originates from a study of CD8 T cells in ankylosing spondylitis. Study-wide results and caveats: Matched ankylosing spondylitis synovial fluid reportedly contained a significantly enriched population of disease-linked clones.

Germline CDR1 and CDR2: DFQATT and SNEGSKA (reference sequence). CDR3 size: 13 residues. The source of this sequence is a male donor with ankylosing spondylitis or in good health (not recorded which). The chain carries TRBV20-1 and TRBJ2-2; D uncertain. The sample taken for sequencing was blood, either unsorted or a sorted T cell fraction (not recorded which). The CDR3 here is CRALSDNTGELFF. For the CDR3, the DNA is TGCAGGGCTCTCAGTGACAACACCGGGGAGCTGTTTTTT.